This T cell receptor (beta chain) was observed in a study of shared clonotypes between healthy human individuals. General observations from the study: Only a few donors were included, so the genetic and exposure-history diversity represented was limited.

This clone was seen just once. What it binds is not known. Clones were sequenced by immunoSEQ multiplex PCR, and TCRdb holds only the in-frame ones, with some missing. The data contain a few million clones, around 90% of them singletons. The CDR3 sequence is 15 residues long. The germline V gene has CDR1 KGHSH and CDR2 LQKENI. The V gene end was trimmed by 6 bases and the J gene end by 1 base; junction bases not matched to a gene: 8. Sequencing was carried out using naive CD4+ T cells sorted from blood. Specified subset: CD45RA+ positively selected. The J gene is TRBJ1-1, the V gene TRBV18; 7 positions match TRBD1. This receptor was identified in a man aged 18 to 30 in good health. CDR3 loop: CASSMGQITNTEAFF. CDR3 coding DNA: TGTGCCAGCTCGATGGGACAGATTACGAACACTGAAGCTTTCTTT.